This TCR beta chain was sequenced in a study of CD8 T cells in Susac syndrome. The CDR3 is 15 amino acids. Trimming at V came to 1 base and at J to 0 bases, leaving 3 bases not matched to a gene. CDR1 and CDR2 (germline): MDHEN, SYDVKM. Points from the study as a whole: The relatively small number of individuals in the TCR sequencing and HLA analysis was acknowledged by the study.

RNA amounts of about 0.45 to 1 ug underwent reverse transcription with random hexamers. Across 54 Vbeta and 13 Jbeta, immunoSEQ multiplex PCR amplified TCR beta CDR3. One entry per CDR3 protein results from TCRdb running MiXCR on the immunoSEQ multiplex PCR reads. The repertoire holds about 160,000 distinct CDR3 sequences, approximately 90% seen once, with around 0.08% in the top ten. Points on this clonotype: Its target is not known.

It was healthy donors who served as the controls, matched for age and sex. Both CD4+ and CD8+ T cells were negatively isolated, and TEMRA cells underwent FACS enrichment. The clonotype was recovered from a human donor in good health. The chain has TRBV28 and TRBJ2-7, with 7 positions matching TRBD2. Sequenced input: CD4+ T cells from PBMCs. The CDR3: CASSLYSGGSYEQYF. The CDR3 DNA is TGTGCCAGCAGTTTATACTCGGGAGGCTCCTACGAGCAGTACTTC.